The clone carrying this TCR beta chain was observed many times. What it binds is unknown. RNA transcripts were the template for amplifying TCR beta CDR3 regions. The primer set for the first-round RT-PCR of the TCR CDR3 was HTBI. TCRdb reanalysed the multiplex PCR reads using MiXCR and keeps one entry per CDR3 protein. This sample yields about 610,000 distinct CDR3 sequences, of which over 12% are seen a single time; roughly 4.3% belongs to the top ten. Together with thyroid ultrasound, orbital computed tomography, serum thyroxine and TRAb, clinical symptoms were used for diagnoses. These data are taken from a study of T cells in Graves' hyperthyroidism and ophthalmopathy. The study, taken as a whole, reports: Stable hyperthyroidism was separated from ophthalmopathy by a model based on 13 V-J features.

The specimen was blood. The sequence was collected from a woman in her 40s with Graves' ophthalmopathy.

CDR3 bases: TGTGCCAGCAGCCAGGGGAGGGTAGAAGCTTTCTTT. Its translation is CASSQGRVEAFF. The chain recombines TRBV7-2 with TRBJ1-1; weak D call: TRBD1 (6 bases). Trimming pared 5 bases from V and 8 bases from J, leaving 12 bases between. Germline lookup yields CDR1 SGHTA and CDR2 FQGNSA. This CDR3 is 12 amino acids long.